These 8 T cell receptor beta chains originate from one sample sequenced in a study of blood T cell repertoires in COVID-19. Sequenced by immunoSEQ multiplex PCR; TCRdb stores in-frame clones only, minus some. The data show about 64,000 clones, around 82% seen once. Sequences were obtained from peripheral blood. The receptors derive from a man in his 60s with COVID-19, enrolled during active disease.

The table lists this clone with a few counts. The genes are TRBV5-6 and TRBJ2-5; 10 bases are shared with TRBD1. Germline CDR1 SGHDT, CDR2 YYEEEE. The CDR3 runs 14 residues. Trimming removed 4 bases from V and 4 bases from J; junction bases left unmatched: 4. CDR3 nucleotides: TGTGCCAGCAGCACTGGACAGGGGGGAGAGACCCAGTACTTC. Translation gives CASSTGQGGETQYF.

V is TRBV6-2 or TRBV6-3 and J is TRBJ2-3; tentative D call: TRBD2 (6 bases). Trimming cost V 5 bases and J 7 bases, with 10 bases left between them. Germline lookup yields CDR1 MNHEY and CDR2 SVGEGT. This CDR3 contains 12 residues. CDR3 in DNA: TGTGCCAGCAGTAGTCTAGCGAATACGCAGTATTTT. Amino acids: CASSSLANTQYF.

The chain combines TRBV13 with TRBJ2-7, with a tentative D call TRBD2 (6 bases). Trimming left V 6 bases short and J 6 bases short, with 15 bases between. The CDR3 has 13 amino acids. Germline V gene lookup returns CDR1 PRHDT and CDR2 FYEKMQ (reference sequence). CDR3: CASRQAGGGEQYF. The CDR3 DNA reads TGTGCCAGCAGGCAAGCGGGTGGGGGCGAGCAGTACTTC. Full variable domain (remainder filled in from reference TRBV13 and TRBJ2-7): AAGVIQSPRHLIKEKRETATLKCYPIPRHDTVYWYQQGPGQDPQFLISFYEKMQSDKGSIPDRFSAQQFSDYHSELNMSSLELGDSALYFCASRQAGGGEQYFGPGTRLTVT.

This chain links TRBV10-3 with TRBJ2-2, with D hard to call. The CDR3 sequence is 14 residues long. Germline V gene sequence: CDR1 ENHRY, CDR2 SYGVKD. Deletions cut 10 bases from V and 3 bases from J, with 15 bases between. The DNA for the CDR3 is TGTGCCACCACCGAACGCGGCTACACCGGGGAGCTGTTTTTT. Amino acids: CATTERGYTGELFF.

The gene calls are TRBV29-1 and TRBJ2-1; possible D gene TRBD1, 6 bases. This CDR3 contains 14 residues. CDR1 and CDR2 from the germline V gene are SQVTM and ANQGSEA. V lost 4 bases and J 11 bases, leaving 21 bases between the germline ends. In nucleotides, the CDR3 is TGCAGCGTTGGGGGGCTAGGCGGTCAAAATAAGCAGTTCTTC. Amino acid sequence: CSVGGLGGQNKQFF.

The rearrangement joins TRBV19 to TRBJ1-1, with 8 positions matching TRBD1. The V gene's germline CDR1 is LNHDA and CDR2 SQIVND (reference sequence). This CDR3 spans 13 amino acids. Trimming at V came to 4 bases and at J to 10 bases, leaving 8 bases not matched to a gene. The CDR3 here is CASSTQGADAAFF. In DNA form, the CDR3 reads TGTGCCAGTAGTACTCAGGGGGCGGACGCAGCTTTCTTT.

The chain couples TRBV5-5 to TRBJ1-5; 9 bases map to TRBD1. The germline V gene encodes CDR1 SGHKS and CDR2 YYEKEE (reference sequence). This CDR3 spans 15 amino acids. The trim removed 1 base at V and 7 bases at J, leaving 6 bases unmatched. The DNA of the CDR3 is TGTGCCAGCAGCTTGTGGGGACAGGGTAACCAGCCCCAGCATTTT. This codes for CASSLWGQGNQPQHF.

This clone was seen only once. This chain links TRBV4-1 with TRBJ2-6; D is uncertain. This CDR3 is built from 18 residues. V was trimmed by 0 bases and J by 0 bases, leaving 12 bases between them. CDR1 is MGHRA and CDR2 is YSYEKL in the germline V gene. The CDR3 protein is CASSQDTPSVSGANVLTF. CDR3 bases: TGCGCCAGCAGCCAAGATACCCCCTCGGTCTCTGGGGCCAACGTCCTGACTTTC.